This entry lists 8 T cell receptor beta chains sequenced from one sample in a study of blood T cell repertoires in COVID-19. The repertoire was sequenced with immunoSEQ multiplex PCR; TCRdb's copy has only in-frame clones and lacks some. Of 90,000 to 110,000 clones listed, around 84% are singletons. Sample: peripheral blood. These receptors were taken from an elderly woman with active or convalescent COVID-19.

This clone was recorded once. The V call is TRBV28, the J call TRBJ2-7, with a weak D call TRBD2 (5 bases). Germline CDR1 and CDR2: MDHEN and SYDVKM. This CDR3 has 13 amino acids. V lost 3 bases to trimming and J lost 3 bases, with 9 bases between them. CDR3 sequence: CASSLGVRYEQYF. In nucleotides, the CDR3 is TGTGCCAGCAGTTTGGGAGTCCGCTACGAGCAGTACTTC.

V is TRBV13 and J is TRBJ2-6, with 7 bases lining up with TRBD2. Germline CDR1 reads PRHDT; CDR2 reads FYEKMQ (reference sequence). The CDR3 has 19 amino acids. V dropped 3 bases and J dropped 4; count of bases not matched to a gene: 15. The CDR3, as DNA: TGTGCCAGCAGCTTGCCCGGGTCCTGGGAGGGTTTAGGGGCCAACGTCCTGACTTTC. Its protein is CASSLPGSWEGLGANVLTF.

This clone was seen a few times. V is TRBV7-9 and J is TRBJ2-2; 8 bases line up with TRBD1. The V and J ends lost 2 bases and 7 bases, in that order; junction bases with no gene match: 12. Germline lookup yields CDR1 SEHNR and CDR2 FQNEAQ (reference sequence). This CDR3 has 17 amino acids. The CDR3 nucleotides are TGTGCCAGCAGCTTATCCCCAGGGGGCGCATTACTCGGGGAGCTGTTTTTT. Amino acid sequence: CASSLSPGGALLGELFF.

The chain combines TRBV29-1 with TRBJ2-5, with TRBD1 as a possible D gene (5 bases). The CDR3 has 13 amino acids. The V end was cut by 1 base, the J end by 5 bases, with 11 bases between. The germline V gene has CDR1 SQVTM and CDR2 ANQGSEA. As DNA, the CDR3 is TGCAGCGTTGAAGGGTTGGCAGGGGAGACCCAGTACTTC. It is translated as CSVEGLAGETQYF.

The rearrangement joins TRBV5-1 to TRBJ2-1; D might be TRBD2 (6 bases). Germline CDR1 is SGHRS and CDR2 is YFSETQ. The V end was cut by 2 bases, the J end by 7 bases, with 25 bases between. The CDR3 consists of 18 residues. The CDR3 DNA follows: TGCGCCAGCAGCTTAAAAGGCAGATCTACCTCTGGACTAAATGAGCAGTTCTTC. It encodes CASSLKGRSTSGLNEQFF. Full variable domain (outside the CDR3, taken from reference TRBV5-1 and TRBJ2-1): KAGVTQTPRYLIKTRGQQVTLSCSPISGHRSVSWYQQTPGQGLQFLFEYFSETQRNKGNFPGRFSGRQFSNSRSEMNVSTLELGDSALYLCASSLKGRSTSGLNEQFFGPGTRLTVL.

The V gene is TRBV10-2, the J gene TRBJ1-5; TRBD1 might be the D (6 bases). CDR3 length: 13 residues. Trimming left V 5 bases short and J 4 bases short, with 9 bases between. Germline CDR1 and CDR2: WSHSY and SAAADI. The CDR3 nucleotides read TGCGCCAGCAGTAAAGACAGGAATCAGCCCCAGCATTTT. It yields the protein CASSKDRNQPQHF.

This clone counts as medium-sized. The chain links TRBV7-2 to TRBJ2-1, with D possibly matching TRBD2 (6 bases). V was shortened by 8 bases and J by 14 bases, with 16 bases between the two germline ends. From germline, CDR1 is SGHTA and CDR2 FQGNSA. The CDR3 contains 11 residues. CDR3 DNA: TGTGCCAGCGGTGTCCGGGACTCCGAGTTCTTC. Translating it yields CASGVRDSEFF.

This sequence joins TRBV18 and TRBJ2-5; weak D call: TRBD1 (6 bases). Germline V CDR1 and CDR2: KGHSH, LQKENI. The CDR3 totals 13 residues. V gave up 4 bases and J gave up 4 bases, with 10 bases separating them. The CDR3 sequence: CASSHGQTETQYF. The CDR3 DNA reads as TGTGCCAGCTCACACGGACAGACAGAGACCCAGTACTTC. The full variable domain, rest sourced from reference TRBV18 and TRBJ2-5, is NAGVMQNPRHLVRRRGQEARLRCSPMKGHSHVYWYRQLPEEGLKFMVYLQKENIIDESGMPKERFSAEFPKEGPSILRIQQVVRGDSAAYFCASSHGQTETQYFGPGTRLLVL.